This entry lists 13 T cell receptor beta chains sequenced from one sample in a study of OX40 agonist ivuxolimab in advanced cancers. The library was prepared using the immunoSEQ multiplex PCR assay. Here the immuneACCESS table is served through TCRdb, limited to in-frame sequences with V and J called. Missing clones are a known gap in these copies; in checked studies unresolved V genes cover under half, and the rest lacks a known reason. This sample is represented by about 50,000 clones; roughly nine tenths of them were singletons. About 6.5% of the sample lies in the top ten. The sequenced sample was CD4+ or CD8+ T cells sorted from blood, obtained in a trial of the OX40 agonist ivuxolimab. Receptor source: an adult with an advanced solid tumor such as melanoma, head and neck, liver or kidney cancer.

The chain uses TRBV2 and TRBJ2-7; no clear D. Looked up from germline, CDR1 is SNHLY and CDR2 is FYNNEI. Trimming took off 7 bases at V and 6 bases at J, with 7 bases between the two ends. This CDR3 has 10 amino acids. CDR3 nucleotide sequence: TGTGCCAGCATTTACACCGAGCAGTACGTC. Translated, it gives CASIYTEQYV.

In this sample, this clone turned up once. The J gene is TRBJ2-5, the V gene TRBV15; D is uncertain. V gave up 5 bases and J gave up 4 bases, with 8 bases separating them. From germline, CDR1 is LNHNV and CDR2 YYDKDF (reference sequence). CDR3 size: 12 residues. The CDR3 sequence is CATSGTPETQYF. The CDR3, as DNA: TGTGCCACCAGCGGTACCCCAGAGACCCAGTACTTC.

The chain recombines TRBV13 with TRBJ2-1; D not certain. Looked up from germline, CDR1 is PRHDT and CDR2 is FYEKMQ (reference sequence). Trimming removed 2 bases from V and 2 bases from J, with 7 bases in between. CDR3 length: 14 residues. CDR3 bases: TGTGCCAGCAGCTTACCAGGTGCCTACAATGAGCAGTTCTTC. Translation: CASSLPGAYNEQFF.

The CDR3: CASSGETGLVETQYF. CDR3 DNA: TGTGCCAGCAGTGGCGAGACAGGGCTGGTGGAGACCCAGTACTTC. This chain uses TRBV27 with TRBJ2-5; 7 nucleotides agree with TRBD1. The CDR3 extends over 15 amino acids. From germline, CDR1 is MNHEY and CDR2 SMNVEV (reference sequence). With V trimmed by 5 bases and J by 5 bases, 11 bases remained unmatched.

V is TRBV5-1 and J is TRBJ2-5, with D possibly TRBD1 on 6 matching bases. CDR3 length: 14 residues. V was cut by 7 bases and J by 1 base, with 14 bases left in between. Germline V gives CDR1 SGHRS, CDR2 YFSETQ. For the CDR3, the DNA is TGCGCCAGCCGAAGTACAGGGATCCAAGAGACCCAGTACTTC. It encodes CASRSTGIQETQYF.

The rearrangement links TRBV27 to TRBJ1-6, with no clear D. This CDR3 has 15 amino acids. Germline CDR1 is MNHEY and CDR2 is SMNVEV (reference sequence). Trimming removed 2 bases at V and 0 bases at J, with 5 bases between. This CDR3 reads CASSLMSSYNSPLHF. For the CDR3, the DNA is TGTGCCAGCAGTTTAATGTCCTCCTATAATTCACCCCTCCACTTT.

V is TRBV13 and J is TRBJ2-7; 13 bases map to TRBD2. Germline V gene sequence: CDR1 PRHDT, CDR2 FYEKMQ (reference sequence). CDR3 size: 17 residues. V lost 4 bases and J lost 3; bases outside the gene matches: 9. Here the CDR3 DNA reads TGTGCCAGCAGCTCGGGGACCCGACTAGCGGGGGGCTACGAGCAGTACGTC. It specifies CASSSGTRLAGGYEQYV.

The rearrangement joins TRBV19 to TRBJ2-1, with a weak D call TRBD1 (7 bases). The germline V and J ends were trimmed by 3 bases and 8 bases, with 14 bases remaining between them. Germline loops: CDR1 LNHDA, CDR2 SQIVND (reference sequence). CDR3 length equals 14 residues. CDR3 loop: CASSIQGGNDEQFF. CDR3 DNA: TGTGCCAGTAGTATCCAGGGGGGAAACGATGAGCAGTTCTTC.

This clone was seen only once. This chain joins TRBV4-1 and TRBJ1-3; 8 bases line up with TRBD1. With 5 bases clipped from V and 0 bases from J, the junction kept 12 bases outside the gene matches. This CDR3 contains 18 residues. CDR1 MGHRA and CDR2 YSYEKL come from the germline V gene. CDR3 sequence: CASSKDRVPLYSGNTIYF. The CDR3 bases are TGCGCCAGCAGCAAGGACAGGGTGCCCCTTTACTCTGGAAACACCATATATTTT.

V usage is TRBV6-5 and J usage is TRBJ1-2; TRBD1 agrees at 9 bases. The CDR3 contains 13 residues. Unmatched junction bases numbered 6, after V lost 6 bases and J lost 7 bases. Germline loops: CDR1 MNHEY, CDR2 SVGAGI. The CDR3 nucleotides are TGTGCCAGCAGCTTCGGACAGGGGTCTGGCTACACCTTC. This translates into CASSFGQGSGYTF.

The chain is built from TRBV5-8 and TRBJ1-3; D remains ambiguous. The V and J ends lost 0 bases and 0 bases respectively, with 13 bases between them. Germline CDR1 and CDR2: SGHTS and YDEGEE. The CDR3 sequence is 17 residues long. The CDR3 region is CASSLVGAHLSGNTIYF. CDR3 sequence (DNA): TGTGCCAGCAGCTTGGTTGGTGCCCACCTCTCTGGAAACACCATATATTTT.

The chain couples TRBV4-1 to TRBJ1-2, with D unresolved. Germline loops: CDR1 MGHRA, CDR2 YSYEKL. The ends were cut back, 4 bases at V and 4 bases at J, with 13 bases in the middle. There are 14 residues in the CDR3. The CDR3 loop reads CASSPGLTSYGYTF. The CDR3 DNA follows: TGCGCCAGCAGCCCCGGCCTCACAAGCTATGGCTACACCTTC.

CDR3 sequence reads: CASSVDGGSTYEQYF. CDR3 nucleotide sequence: TGTGCCAGCAGCGTAGATGGCGGGAGCACCTACGAGCAGTACTTC. The J gene is TRBJ2-7, the V gene TRBV9; 7 nucleotides agree with TRBD2. J gave up 2 bases and V 0 bases, and 5 bases lay outside the gene matches. Germline CDR1 reads SGDLS; CDR2 reads YYNGEE. The CDR3 length is 15 residues.